Following are 23 T cell receptor beta chains from one sample sequenced in a study of T cell responses to AZD1222 COVID-19 vaccine. Here immunoSEQ multiplex PCR was the method, and the copy in TCRdb shows in-frame clones only, minus some. Found here are 120,000 to 150,000 clones, more than 70% of them singletons; the top ten hold around 2%. Source: peripheral blood, taken on day 0 of AZD1222 vaccination. The receptors were sampled from an adult in good health.

This chain connects TRBV9 to TRBJ1-2, with 8 bases lining up with TRBD1. Germline trimming cut 4 bases from V and 4 bases from J; bases unmatched to any gene: 6. CDR1 and CDR2 (germline): SGDLS, YYNGEE. This CDR3 contains 14 residues. The CDR3 DNA is TGTGCCAGCAGCATTTCAGGGGGCAGCTATGGCTACACCTTC. This translates into CASSISGGSYGYTF.

The CDR3 reads CASSLVLTSMGYEQYF. The DNA for the CDR3 is TGTGCCAGCAGTTTAGTCCTCACTAGCATGGGTTACGAGCAGTACTTC. The rearrangement links TRBV28 to TRBJ2-7; the D gene is possibly TRBD2 (6 bases). This CDR3 has 16 amino acids. Trimming stripped 2 bases from V and 4 bases from J, with 18 bases between. Germline CDR1 and CDR2: MDHEN and SYDVKM.

The chain is built from TRBV4-2 and TRBJ2-3, with 8 bases matching TRBD2. Losses at the gene ends were 4 bases for V and 4 bases for J; bases not matched to a gene: 10. Germline assignment: CDR1 LGHNA and CDR2 YNFKEQ. The CDR3 sequence is 16 residues long. The CDR3 sequence is CASSPNPGLASDTQYF. CDR3 in DNA: TGTGCCAGCAGCCCGAACCCCGGACTAGCCTCAGATACGCAGTATTTT.

The chain is built from TRBV14 and TRBJ2-7; the D is unclear. CDR1 and CDR2 (germline): SGHDN, FVKESK. V gave up 4 bases and J gave up 12 bases, with 16 bases separating them. CDR3 size: 12 residues. The CDR3 sequence is CASSPSFRHWYF. The CDR3 nucleotides are TGTGCCAGCAGCCCGAGTTTCCGGCATTGGTACTTC.

This chain uses TRBV5-1 with TRBJ1-1; D is possibly TRBD1 (6 bases). Trimming removed 2 bases from V and 11 bases from J, with 28 bases in between. Per the germline V gene, CDR1 is SGHRS and CDR2 is YFSETQ. This CDR3 spans 17 amino acids. The CDR3 reads CASSFFVGTGRPGEAFF. DNA of the CDR3: TGCGCCAGCAGCTTTTTTGTCGGGACCGGCAGGCCAGGGGAGGCTTTCTTT.

This clone was seen more than once but under ten times. This chain joins TRBV3-1 (or the pseudogene TRBV3-2) and TRBJ2-2; 8 bases agree with TRBD1. V was clipped by 3 bases and J by 9 bases; unmatched bases: 21. Per germline, CDR1 LGHDT and CDR2 YNNKEL (reference sequence). This CDR3 is built from 19 residues. CDR3 sequence: CASSQNTRGQGVPLWELFF. For the CDR3, the DNA is TGTGCCAGCAGCCAGAATACTCGAGGACAGGGAGTCCCCTTGTGGGAGCTGTTTTTT.

The chain joins TRBV7-2 to TRBJ1-2; 7 bases line up with TRBD1. Germline V lookup: CDR1 SGHTA, CDR2 FQGNSA. CDR3 length equals 16 residues. V was clipped by 4 bases and J by 7 bases; unmatched bases: 15. The CDR3 spells CASSWHGQASSIGYTF. The CDR3, as DNA: TGTGCCAGCAGCTGGCATGGACAGGCGTCATCCATTGGCTACACCTTC.

V usage is TRBV4-2 and J usage is TRBJ1-2; TRBD1 aligns across 7 bases. Germline-derived CDR1 and CDR2 are LGHNA and YNFKEQ. Trimming at V came to 1 base and at J to 7 bases, leaving 6 bases not matched to a gene. The CDR3 length is 14 residues. CDR3 in DNA: TGTGCCAGCAGCCAAGGGGACAGAGTCACTGGCTACACCTTC. Encoded protein: CASSQGDRVTGYTF.

The DNA for the CDR3 is TGTGCCAGCAGCGTAGATCTCAGTGCTGGCTACACCTTC. This sequence encodes CASSVDLSAGYTF. This chain uses TRBV9 with TRBJ1-2, with unresolved D. CDR1 is SGDLS and CDR2 is YYNGEE in the germline V gene. Trimming left V 0 bases short and J 7 bases short, with 10 bases between. The length of the CDR3 is 13 residues.

The chain couples TRBV7-2 to TRBJ1-3, with 9 bases identical to TRBD1. Germline CDR1 reads SGHTA; CDR2 reads FQGNSA. The CDR3 is 17 amino acids. V trimming: 5 bases; J trimming: 4 bases; junction bases outside the gene matches: 12. CDR3: CASSPWWGTGTGNTIYF. The CDR3 nucleotides are TGTGCCAGCAGCCCTTGGTGGGGGACAGGGACGGGAAACACCATATATTTT.

This chain connects TRBV10-3 to TRBJ2-3, with 7 nucleotides matching TRBD1. With 9 bases clipped from V and 0 bases from J, the junction kept 9 bases outside the gene matches. Germline V gene lookup returns CDR1 ENHRY and CDR2 SYGVKD. This CDR3 has 15 residues. As DNA, the CDR3 is TGTGCCATGGGGGCTTTACAGGGGAGCACAGATACGCAGTATTTT. As protein: CAMGALQGSTDTQYF.

V gene TRBV6-6 combines with J gene TRBJ1-6, with no clear D. Germline CDR1 and CDR2: MNHNY and SVGAGI (reference sequence). The CDR3 is 12 amino acids. The ends were cut back, 1 base at V and 9 bases at J, with 4 bases in the middle. CDR3 in DNA: TGTGCCAGCAGTTACTGGGGTTCACCCCTCCACTTT. This encodes CASSYWGSPLHF.

This chain links TRBV6-5 with TRBJ2-5; 7 bases are a match to TRBD1. With V trimmed by 7 bases and J by 7 bases, 3 bases remained unmatched. The CDR3 spans 11 residues. CDR1 is MNHEY and CDR2 is SVGAGI in the germline V gene. The CDR3 protein is CASKGGGTQYF. DNA for the CDR3: TGTGCCAGCAAAGGGGGCGGGACCCAGTACTTC.

V is TRBV27 and J is TRBJ2-5; a possible D gene is TRBD2 (5 bases). With 3 bases removed from V and 4 bases from J, the gap between germline ends came to 15 bases. Germline lookup yields CDR1 MNHEY and CDR2 SMNVEV (reference sequence). The CDR3 contains 15 residues. The CDR3 reads CASSFVGVNGETQYF. DNA for the CDR3: TGTGCCAGCAGTTTTGTCGGGGTAAATGGAGAGACCCAGTACTTC.

The rearrangement uses TRBV14 and TRBJ2-7; D possibly corresponds to TRBD1 (5 bases). There are 13 residues in the CDR3. CDR1 is SGHDN, CDR2 FVKESK, per germline. V shed 4 bases and J shed 2 bases, with 9 bases lying between them. CDR3 nucleotides: TGTGCCAGCAGCCCAGGGTTCCCCTACGAGCAGTACTTC. As protein: CASSPGFPYEQYF.

This clone was observed a single time. V usage is TRBV6-5 and J usage is TRBJ1-5, with D unresolved. The CDR3 loop spans 15 amino acids. The V gene lost 6 bases and the J gene lost 2 bases, with 14 bases spanning the gap. Germline CDR1 and CDR2: MNHEY and SVGAGI. CDR3 in DNA: TGTGCCAGCAGCACCGGTCGTGGGGGCAATCAGCCCCAGCATTTT. It specifies CASSTGRGGNQPQHF.

The chain employs TRBV21-1 and TRBJ2-1; TRBD1 is the table's D call, not checked against the DNA. TRBV21-1 is a documented pseudogene. This CDR3 has 15 residues. CDR3 in amino acids: CASSQDRVGINEQFF. CDR3 nucleotides: TGTGCCAGCAGCCAAGACAGGGTAGGGATCAATGAGCAGTTCTTC.

This rearrangement joins TRBV12-3 or TRBV12-4 to TRBJ1-1; D ambiguous. V gave up 5 bases and J gave up 6 bases, with 10 bases separating them. This CDR3 spans 12 amino acids. The CDR3 reads CASSALLAEAFF. CDR3 bases: TGTGCCAGCAGTGCTCTTTTGGCTGAAGCTTTCTTT.

The rearrangement uses TRBV9 and TRBJ2-7; 9 bases are shared with TRBD1. The CDR3 is made up of 14 amino acids. Germline V gene sequence: CDR1 SGDLS, CDR2 YYNGEE. Trimming took 4 bases from V and 7 from J; bases not matched to a gene: 9. The CDR3 sequence: CASSLGQGRWEQYF. DNA for the CDR3: TGTGCCAGCAGCCTGGGACAGGGCCGTTGGGAGCAGTACTTC.

The V and J genes are TRBV5-7 and TRBJ1-2; no firm D call. TRBV5-7 is an open reading frame, and its role is uncertain. Trimming removed 2 bases from V and 4 bases from J, with 21 bases in between. The CDR3 has 17 amino acids. Written as DNA, the CDR3 is TGTGCCAGCAGCTTTGGTCGGCAATCTAGATATGGCTATGGCTACACCTTC. This codes for CASSFGRQSRYGYGYTF.

This clone was detected only a few times. The chain recombines TRBV6-5 with TRBJ2-7; D possibly uses TRBD1 or TRBD2 (5 bases each). Germline lookup yields CDR1 MNHEY and CDR2 SVGAGI. This CDR3 has 12 amino acids. V was trimmed by 11 bases and J by 7 bases, leaving 18 bases between them. Written as DNA, the CDR3 is TGTGCCCACGGGCCCTGGGGGTATGAGCAGTACTTC. Amino acids: CAHGPWGYEQYF.

V and J are TRBV10-3 and TRBJ2-2; 7 bases map to TRBD2. This CDR3 has 16 residues. With V trimmed by 6 bases and J by 5 bases, 12 bases remained unmatched. Germline V gene data show CDR1 as ENHRY and CDR2 as SYGVKD. The CDR3 nucleotides read TGTGCCATCAGGAGGGGCGTGGCGGGAGAAACCGGGGAGCTGTTTTTT. The encoded protein is CAIRRGVAGETGELFF.

The V and J genes are TRBV2 and TRBJ2-2; a weak D match, TRBD1 (6 bases). V lost 4 bases and J lost 0, with 6 bases in between. The CDR3 totals 14 residues. Germline V lookup: CDR1 SNHLY, CDR2 FYNNEI. The CDR3 coding sequence is TGTGCCAGCAGTGGACAGGCGAACACCGGGGAGCTGTTTTTT. Its protein product is CASSGQANTGELFF.